The next 17 T cell receptor beta chains were all read from a single sample in a study of blood T cell repertoires in COVID-19. TCRdb keeps only in-frame clones here, not all; method: immunoSEQ multiplex PCR. The table has some 250,000 clones, 81% seen once. Sequencing was performed on peripheral blood. The receptors were gathered from an elderly woman with acute or convalescent COVID-19.

This clone was detected only once. The chain uses TRBV9 and TRBJ1-6; TRBD1 matches at 7 bases. V was clipped by 4 bases and J by 7 bases; unmatched bases: 8. Germline CDR1 reads SGDLS; CDR2 reads YYNGEE. The CDR3 runs to 15 residues. The CDR3 here is CASSTRDRGNSPLHF. Written as DNA, the CDR3 is TGTGCCAGCAGCACCCGGGACAGAGGAAATTCACCCCTCCACTTT.

The V call is TRBV5-4, the J call TRBJ1-3, with no clear D. The germline CDR1 and CDR2 sequences are SGHNT and YYREEE (reference sequence). This CDR3 spans 15 amino acids. The V end was cut by 1 base, the J end by 0 bases, with 8 bases between. CDR3 nucleotide sequence: TGTGCCAGCAGCTTGAACCCGAGCTCTGGAAACACCATATATTTT. Translation gives CASSLNPSSGNTIYF.

The chain couples TRBV28 to TRBJ2-7; 7 bases are shared with TRBD1. This CDR3 contains 14 residues. CDR1 and CDR2 (germline): MDHEN, SYDVKM. The V gene end was trimmed by 1 base and the J gene end by 6 bases; junction bases not matched to a gene: 6. Here the CDR3 reads CASSLSDRDGEQYF. CDR3 nucleotide sequence: TGTGCCAGCAGTTTATCCGACAGGGATGGCGAGCAGTACTTC.

The chain couples TRBV6-6 to TRBJ2-3; possible D gene TRBD2, 5 bases. The CDR3 is made up of 14 amino acids. Germline-derived CDR1 and CDR2 are MNHNY and SVGAGI (reference sequence). Trimming took off 2 bases at V and 0 bases at J, with 6 bases between the two ends. CDR3 bases: TGTGCCAGCAGTTACGAGCGGAGCACAGATACGCAGTATTTT. This translates into CASSYERSTDTQYF.

J is TRBJ2-3 and V is TRBV7-3, with TRBD2 matching over 8 bases. The germline V gene encodes CDR1 SGHTA and CDR2 FQGTGA. The V and J ends lost 1 base and 5 bases, in that order; junction bases with no gene match: 8. This CDR3 has 16 amino acids. The CDR3 DNA reads as TGTGCCAGCAGCTTAATGGGCGGGAGGTCGGTAGATACGCAGTATTTT. It is translated as CASSLMGGRSVDTQYF.

About this clone itself: Other nucleotide sequences in the sample specify the same CDR3. V usage is TRBV3-1 (or the pseudogene TRBV3-2) and J usage is TRBJ2-7; TRBD2 aligns across 7 bases. The CDR3 is made up of 13 amino acids. Losses at the gene ends were 4 bases for V and 4 bases for J; bases not matched to a gene: 4. CDR1 LGHDT and CDR2 YNNKEL come from the germline V gene (reference sequence). The CDR3: CASSLGEGYEQYF. The CDR3 region has the DNA TGTGCCAGCAGCCTGGGGGAGGGGTACGAGCAGTACTTC.

This clone was observed a handful of times. V and J are TRBV18 and TRBJ1-3; 7 nucleotides line up with TRBD1. Germline values: CDR1 KGHSH, CDR2 LQKENI. Trimming took 2 bases from V and 6 from J; bases not matched to a gene: 7. CDR3 length: 15 residues. CDR3 protein: CASSPLRQGENTIYF. CDR3 DNA sequence: TGTGCCAGCTCACCATTAAGACAGGGAGAAAACACCATATATTTT.

The chain joins TRBV27 to TRBJ2-1; TRBD2 might be the D (6 bases). The length of the CDR3 is 15 residues. With 3 bases removed from V and 2 bases from J, the gap between germline ends came to 11 bases. Germline CDR1 and CDR2: MNHEY and SMNVEV (reference sequence). CDR3 amino acids: CASSFGGLTYNEQFF. CDR3 nucleotides: TGTGCCAGCAGTTTCGGCGGACTAACCTACAATGAGCAGTTCTTC.

This chain connects TRBV24-1 to TRBJ2-1, with 7 nucleotides matching TRBD1. Germline CDR1 and CDR2: KGHDR and SFDVKD. With V trimmed by 4 bases and J by 1 base, 3 bases remained unmatched. The CDR3 is made up of 15 amino acids. Here the CDR3 reads CATSDQGVSYNEQFF. The CDR3 nucleotides are TGTGCCACCAGTGACCAGGGGGTGTCCTACAATGAGCAGTTCTTC.

The chain couples TRBV7-3 to TRBJ2-3, with 9 positions matching TRBD2. Germline assignment: CDR1 SGHTA and CDR2 FQGTGA. The length of the CDR3 is 16 residues. The junction had 4 bases not matched to a gene; V was cut back by 2 bases and J by 1 base. CDR3 sequence (DNA): TGTGCCAGCAGCTTAGGGGTAGCGGGAGGCACAGATACGCAGTATTTT. It encodes CASSLGVAGGTDTQYF.

This clone showed up just once. The rearrangement uses TRBV27 and TRBJ2-1; D is possibly TRBD2 (5 bases). Trimming pared 2 bases from V and 6 bases from J, leaving 11 bases between. This CDR3 comprises 14 residues. Germline-derived CDR1 and CDR2 are MNHEY and SMNVEV (reference sequence). CDR3 sequence (DNA): TGTGCCAGCAGTTTACGGGGTCTCGTCAATGAGCAGTTCTTC. Translation: CASSLRGLVNEQFF.

V gene TRBV5-4 combines with J gene TRBJ2-5; TRBD2 agrees at 7 bases. The V gene's germline CDR1 is SGHNT and CDR2 YYREEE (reference sequence). Losses at the gene ends were 1 base for V and 5 bases for J; bases not matched to a gene: 2. The CDR3 is made up of 13 amino acids. CDR3 DNA sequence: TGTGCCAGCAGCTTGTGGGGGGGGGAGACCCAGTACTTC. Translated, it gives CASSLWGGETQYF.

The V call is TRBV12-3 or TRBV12-4, the J call TRBJ2-4; possible D gene TRBD1, 5 bases. Trimming left V 5 bases short and J 0 bases short, with 5 bases between. The CDR3 has 13 residues. CDR3 DNA sequence: TGTGCCAGCAGTAGGGGAGCCAAAAACATTCAGTACTTC. Translating gives CASSRGAKNIQYF.

The V and J genes are TRBV7-2 and TRBJ1-2, with 8 bases that match TRBD1. The length of the CDR3 is 12 residues. Germline CDR1 is SGHTA and CDR2 is FQGNSA. Trimming at V came to 8 bases and at J to 4 bases, leaving 3 bases not matched to a gene. The CDR3 region is CASGQGSYGYTF. As DNA, the CDR3 is TGTGCCAGCGGACAGGGTTCCTATGGCTACACCTTC.

The V call is TRBV3-1 (or the pseudogene TRBV3-2), the J call TRBJ2-7; 7 positions match TRBD2. V lost 4 bases to trimming and J lost 5 bases; unmatched junction nucleotides: 2. The CDR3 is 12 residues long. Germline values: CDR1 LGHDT, CDR2 YNNKEL (reference sequence). CDR3 region: CASSPSGNEQYF. CDR3 DNA: TGTGCCAGCAGCCCGAGCGGGAACGAGCAGTACTTC.

V and J are TRBV3-1 (or the pseudogene TRBV3-2) and TRBJ1-6; 7 nucleotides match TRBD1. Germline values: CDR1 LGHDT, CDR2 YNNKEL (reference sequence). V was pared by 1 base and J by 12 bases, with 9 bases of the junction left unmatched. This CDR3 comprises 15 residues. The CDR3 coding sequence is TGTGCCAGCAGCCAAGTAGGAGGGGGCAGGAGACCCCTCCACTTT. Protein product: CASSQVGGGRRPLHF.

The rearrangement uses TRBV11-2 and TRBJ2-2; 9 positions match TRBD1. Per the germline V gene, CDR1 is SGHAT and CDR2 is FQNNGV. V shed 2 bases, J shed 5 bases, and the junction held 6 bases outside the gene matches. The CDR3 is 16 residues long. CDR3 nucleotide sequence: TGTGCCAGCAGCTTACCCGGGACAGGGTGGACCGGGGAGCTGTTTTTT. Translation: CASSLPGTGWTGELFF.